The clone carrying this TCR beta chain was picked up a small number of times. The data are from a study of response to subunit inactivated influenza vaccine. TCRdb passed the RT-PCR reads through MiXCR, listing each CDR3 protein once. The sample comprises roughly 540,000 distinct CDR3 sequences, around a quarter of which are singletons, and approximately 3% rests with the top ten. The sample was also linked to a second study, of T cells expressing NK-cell markers. That source adds: UMIs accompanied the 5'RACE template switching by which TCR beta cDNA was made. HCMV serostatus: seven of eight sequenced donors positive, one negative.

The sample in question was CD4+ T cells sorted from PBMCs, obtained about 13 days after vaccination. This sequence was found in a man aged 50 to 60 who received an inactivated influenza vaccine.

The CDR3 DNA sequence: TGCAGTGCTATTAACTACGAGCAGTACTTC. Encoded protein: CSAINYEQYF. J is TRBJ2-7 and V is TRBV20-1; D uncertain. This CDR3 has 10 amino acids. Germline V gene data show CDR1 as DFQATT and CDR2 as SNEGSKA (reference sequence). Trimming removed 4 bases from V and 3 bases from J, with 4 bases in between.